This record looks at one TCR beta chain sequence and its context. Its cognate antigen is unknown. Other nucleotide sequences from this sample produce the same CDR3. Germline loops: CDR1 SGDLS, CDR2 YYNGEE. Deletions cut 0 bases from V and 1 base from J, with 5 bases between. CDR3 length equals 14 residues. This sample was taken from a study of Ad26.COV2.S vaccination and SARS-CoV-2 variants. Turning to the study itself: Ad26.COV2.S, an intramuscular injection, was given once or twice 56 days apart.

This sample's treatment: some 20 received Ad26.COV2.S at low or high dose, single or two shots; about 5 received placebo; per-sample allocation not given. Sampling occurred on day 63 after the first vaccine or placebo injection. Overall study findings and caveats: Post-vaccination breadth of spike-specific CD8+ and CD4+ T cell responses was reportedly substantial. Ad26.COV2.S recipients had broader spike-specific TCRs (P = 0.0014). Vaccine and placebo groups showed comparable non-spike TCR breadth.

Profiling relied on immunoSEQ multiplex PCR, and the TCRdb table lists in-frame clones only, not all of them. The sample includes roughly 460,000 clones, 89% of them seen just once. The starting material was peripheral blood, obtained in a trial of Ad26.COV2.S vaccine versus placebo. The chain uses TRBV9 and TRBJ1-3; D gene uncertain. This sequence was found in a person between 18 and 59 years old who received the Ad26.COV2.S COVID-19 vaccine or a placebo. The CDR3 nucleotides read TGTGCCAGCAGCGTAGAGTCGTCTGGAAACACCATATATTTT. It yields the protein CASSVESSGNTIYF.